The 6 T cell receptor beta chains reported below all come from one sample, sequenced in a study of blood T cell repertoires in COVID-19. Generated by immunoSEQ multiplex PCR, the TCRdb table keeps only in-frame clones and is missing some. The table has 100,000 to 150,000 clones, about 81% seen once; the top ten hold 3.8%. The sequencing sample was made of peripheral blood. The receptors derive from a woman aged 45-59 years with acute or convalescent COVID-19.

Only one count was recorded for this clone. This chain links TRBV20-1 with TRBJ2-1; 11 positions match TRBD2. The ends lost 3 bases at V and 8 bases at J; junction bases unmatched: 9. The CDR3 loop spans 15 amino acids. The germline gives CDR1 DFQATT, CDR2 SNEGSKA (reference sequence). This CDR3 is CSASGSLAGVDEQFF. The CDR3, as DNA: TGCAGTGCTAGTGGTTCACTAGCGGGAGTTGATGAGCAGTTCTTC.

This clone was observed once. The chain recombines TRBV6-5 with TRBJ1-1; D remains ambiguous. In germline, CDR1 is MNHEY, CDR2 SVGAGI. The CDR3 sequence is 13 residues long. Trimming took off 7 bases at V and 0 bases at J, with 9 bases between the two ends. CDR3 region: CASNERLNTEAFF. The CDR3 nucleotides read TGTGCCAGCAACGAACGGTTGAACACTGAAGCTTTCTTT.

The V gene is TRBV13, the J gene TRBJ1-1, with TRBD1 identical over 8 bases. This CDR3 region has 14 residues. Germline values: CDR1 PRHDT, CDR2 FYEKMQ (reference sequence). The trim removed 2 bases at V and 4 bases at J, leaving 3 bases unmatched. The CDR3 loop reads CASSLRTGSTEAFF. The CDR3 nucleotides read TGTGCCAGCAGCTTACGGACAGGGTCCACTGAAGCTTTCTTT.

The chain recombines TRBV12-3 or TRBV12-4 with TRBJ2-1, with unresolved D. CDR3 length: 12 amino acids. V lost 0 bases and J lost 7, with 4 bases in between. The CDR3 loop is CASSLARNEQFF. In nucleotides, the CDR3 is TGTGCCAGCAGTTTAGCCCGGAATGAGCAGTTCTTC.

CDR3 bases: TGTGCCACTGGAGTGGGGCCCGGCGAGCAGTACTTC. It is translated as CATGVGPGEQYF. This chain links TRBV15 with TRBJ2-7, with D maybe TRBD1 (5 bases). The CDR3 is 12 amino acids. Germline lookup yields CDR1 LNHNV and CDR2 YYDKDF (reference sequence). V was pared by 9 bases and J by 6 bases, with 15 bases between. The variable domain in full, completed from reference TRBV15 and TRBJ2-7, reads DAMVIQNPRYQVTQFGKPVTLSCSQTLNHNVMYWYQQKSSQAPKLLFHYYDKDFNNEADTPDNFQSRRPNTSFCFLDIRSPGLGDTAMYLCATGVGPGEQYFGPGTRLTVT.

The chain couples TRBV29-1 to TRBJ2-7; TRBD2 agrees at 9 bases. This CDR3 contains 14 residues. Per the germline V gene, CDR1 is SQVTM and CDR2 is ANQGSEA. Unmatched junction bases numbered 9, after V lost 2 bases and J lost 7 bases. In DNA, the CDR3 is TGCAGCGTTGAACTAGGGACTAGCAGGGGAGAGCAGTACTTC. This codes for CSVELGTSRGEQYF.